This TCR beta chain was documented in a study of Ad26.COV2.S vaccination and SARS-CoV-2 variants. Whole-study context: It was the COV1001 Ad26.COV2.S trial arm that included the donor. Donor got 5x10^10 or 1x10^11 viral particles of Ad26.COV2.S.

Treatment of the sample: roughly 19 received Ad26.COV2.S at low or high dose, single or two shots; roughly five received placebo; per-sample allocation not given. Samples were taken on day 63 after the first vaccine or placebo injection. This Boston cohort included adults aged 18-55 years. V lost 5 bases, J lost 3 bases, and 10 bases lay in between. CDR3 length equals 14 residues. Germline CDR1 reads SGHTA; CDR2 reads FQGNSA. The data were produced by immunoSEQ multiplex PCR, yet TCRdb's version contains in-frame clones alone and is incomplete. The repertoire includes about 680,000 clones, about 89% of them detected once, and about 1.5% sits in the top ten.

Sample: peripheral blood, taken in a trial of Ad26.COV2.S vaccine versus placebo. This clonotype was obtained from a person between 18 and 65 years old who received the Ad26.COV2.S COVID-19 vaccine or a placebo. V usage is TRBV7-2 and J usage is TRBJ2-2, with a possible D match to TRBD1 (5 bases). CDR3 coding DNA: TGTGCCAGCAGCAGCCGACAGTACACCGGGGAGCTGTTTTTT. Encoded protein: CASSSRQYTGELFF.